Listed below are T cell receptor beta chains from one sample, sequenced in a study of cytomegalovirus exposure and HLA in healthy donors. This table comes from immunoSEQ multiplex PCR, and its TCRdb copy is limited to in-frame clones, with some not included. This sample's table reports 25,000 to 30,000 clones. The specimen was PBMCs. The origin of the receptors is a man aged 25 to 40 in good health and CMV-seronegative. Both conserved end residues are part of each CDR3. Each record gives: V gene, J gene, D gene, clone size, CDR3 DNA, CDR3 protein. D genes are given only for firm matches. The listing skips clone size in some rows; elsewhere it reads once, few, many or a size class.

V gene: TRBV4-2; J gene: TRBJ2-1; D gene: TRBD2; clone size: -; CDR3 DNA: TGTGCCAGCAGCCGAGAAGATATACGGACTAGCGGATACAATGAGCAGTTCTTC; CDR3 protein: CASSREDIRTSGYNEQFF
V gene: TRBV6-5; J gene: TRBJ2-7; D gene: TRBD2; clone size: -; CDR3 DNA: TGTGCCAGCATCCCTCGTCGGGGGGTCGGCGAGCAGTACTTC; CDR3 protein: CASIPRRGVGEQYF
V gene: TRBV7-9; J gene: TRBJ2-2; D gene: -; clone size: -; CDR3 DNA: TGTGCCAGCAGCCCGGGGTGGCTGGAGACTAGTGCCACCGGGGAGCTGTTTTTT; CDR3 protein: CASSPGWLETSATGELFF
V gene: TRBV10-3; J gene: TRBJ1-4; D gene: -; clone size: -; CDR3 DNA: TGTGCCATCAGCGCCACAGGGCAGGAAAAACTGTTTTTT; CDR3 protein: CAISATGQEKLFF
V gene: TRBV5-1; J gene: TRBJ2-7; D gene: TRBD2; clone size: -; CDR3 DNA: TGCGCCAGCAGCTTGATAGCGGGAGCGTACGAGCAGTACTTC; CDR3 protein: CASSLIAGAYEQYF
V gene: TRBV19; J gene: TRBJ1-6; D gene: -; clone size: -; CDR3 DNA: TGTGCCAGTAGTATTCGGGGTCTGGATTCACCCCTCCACTTT; CDR3 protein: CASSIRGLDSPLHF
V gene: TRBV9; J gene: TRBJ1-2; D gene: TRBD1; clone size: -; CDR3 DNA: TGTGCCAGCAGCGCCGGGACAGGGAACTATGGCTACACCTTC; CDR3 protein: CASSAGTGNYGYTF
V gene: TRBV7-9; J gene: TRBJ1-1; D gene: -; clone size: -; CDR3 DNA: TGTGCCAGCAGCGACAGTAGTAACACTGAAGCTTTCTTT; CDR3 protein: CASSDSSNTEAFF
V gene: TRBV7-9; J gene: TRBJ1-2; D gene: -; clone size: -; CDR3 DNA: TGTGCCAGCACCTCCCCTTGGCCGCAAGGCTACACCTTC; CDR3 protein: CASTSPWPQGYTF
V gene: TRBV2; J gene: TRBJ2-1; D gene: TRBD2; clone size: -; CDR3 DNA: TGTGCCAGCAGAAAACTAGCGGGAGCCTACAATGAGCAGTTCTTC; CDR3 protein: CASRKLAGAYNEQFF
V gene: TRBV28; J gene: TRBJ1-1; D gene: -; clone size: -; CDR3 DNA: TGTGCCAGCAGCCTACAGCTGAACACTGAAGCTTTCTTT; CDR3 protein: CASSLQLNTEAFF
V gene: TRBV7-9; J gene: TRBJ1-1; D gene: TRBD1; clone size: -; CDR3 DNA: TGTGCCAGCAGCCCGGGACAGTCGTACACTGAAGCTTTCTTT; CDR3 protein: CASSPGQSYTEAFF
V gene: TRBV7-9; J gene: TRBJ2-3; D gene: TRBD1; clone size: -; CDR3 DNA: TGTGCCAGCAGCTTAACGACAGGGATCACAGATACGCAGTATTTT; CDR3 protein: CASSLTTGITDTQYF
V gene: TRBV4-2; J gene: TRBJ1-4; D gene: TRBD1; clone size: -; CDR3 DNA: TGTGCCAGCAGCCAAGAAGGGTCACAGGGGGCGATTAATGAAAAACTGTTTTTT; CDR3 protein: CASSQEGSQGAINEKLFF
V gene: TRBV7-8; J gene: TRBJ1-5; D gene: -; clone size: -; CDR3 DNA: TGTGCCAGCAGCCCGTGGTCGGGACTCGGGAGCAATCAGCCCCAGCATTTT; CDR3 protein: CASSPWSGLGSNQPQHF
V gene: TRBV7-2; J gene: TRBJ2-5; D gene: TRBD1; clone size: -; CDR3 DNA: TGTGCCAGCAGCGTAGGACAGGGGGCGGAGACCCAGTACTTC; CDR3 protein: CASSVGQGAETQYF
V gene: TRBV4-1; J gene: TRBJ2-3; D gene: -; clone size: -; CDR3 DNA: TGCGCCAGCAGCCATCCCTCAGATACGCAGTATTTT; CDR3 protein: CASSHPSDTQYF
V gene: TRBV1; J gene: TRBJ2-7; D gene: -; clone size: -; CDR3 DNA: TGCACCAGCAGCCAGGACAGGGACGAGCAGTACTTC; CDR3 protein: CTSSQDRDEQYF
V gene: TRBV18; J gene: TRBJ2-5; D gene: -; clone size: -; CDR3 DNA: TGTGCCAGCTCACCGGATTCGTTGGGGGGAATAAAGACCCAGTACTTC; CDR3 protein: CASSPDSLGGIKTQYF
V gene: TRBV19; J gene: TRBJ2-2; D gene: TRBD1; clone size: -; CDR3 DNA: TGTGCCAGTAGTAAAAGGACCGGGACAGGGGGGTCCGGGGAGCTGTTTTTT; CDR3 protein: CASSKRTGTGGSGELFF
V gene: TRBV18; J gene: TRBJ1-4; D gene: TRBD1; clone size: -; CDR3 DNA: TGTGCCAGCTCAACCACCGGGACAGGGGATGAAAAACTGTTTTTT; CDR3 protein: CASSTTGTGDEKLFF
V gene: TRBV11-2; J gene: TRBJ2-5; D gene: TRBD1; clone size: -; CDR3 DNA: TGTGCCAGCAGCTTAGCTGGGACAGGGGAGGGGACCCAGTACTTC; CDR3 protein: CASSLAGTGEGTQYF
V gene: TRBV18; J gene: TRBJ2-5; D gene: -; clone size: -; CDR3 DNA: TGTGCCAGCTCATTTCGGGTAGGGGGAGAGACCCAGTACTTC; CDR3 protein: CASSFRVGGETQYF
V gene: TRBV11-1; J gene: TRBJ2-4; D gene: TRBD2; clone size: -; CDR3 DNA: TGTGCCAGCAGCTTAGGGGCTGCGGGGGGACACATTCAGTACTTC; CDR3 protein: CASSLGAAGGHIQYF
V gene: TRBV19; J gene: TRBJ1-2; D gene: -; clone size: -; CDR3 DNA: TGTGCCAGTTCGCAGGCTCACTATGGCTACACCTTC; CDR3 protein: CASSQAHYGYTF
V gene: TRBV7-9; J gene: TRBJ2-7; D gene: TRBD2; clone size: -; CDR3 DNA: TGTGCCAGCAGCTCCTCACTAGCGGGAGAGGTCTGGCAGTACTTC; CDR3 protein: CASSSSLAGEVWQYF
V gene: TRBV28; J gene: TRBJ2-1; D gene: TRBD2; clone size: -; CDR3 DNA: TGTGCCAGCAGCTGGGGACTAGCGGGAGGGATCTACAATGAGCAGTTCTTC; CDR3 protein: CASSWGLAGGIYNEQFF
V gene: TRBV11-3; J gene: TRBJ2-3; D gene: TRBD2; clone size: -; CDR3 DNA: TGTGCCAGTAGGACTAGCGGGGGGGCCAGAGATACGCAGTATTTT; CDR3 protein: CASRTSGGARDTQYF
V gene: TRBV10-3; J gene: TRBJ2-7; D gene: -; clone size: medium-sized; CDR3 DNA: TGTGCCATCAGTGAGTCTGTGGATCGGGACGAGCAGTACTTC; CDR3 protein: CAISESVDRDEQYF
V gene: TRBV5-8; J gene: TRBJ1-5; D gene: -; clone size: -; CDR3 DNA: TGTGCCAGCAGCCCGAGAGCTTATAGCAATCAGCCCCAGCATTTT; CDR3 protein: CASSPRAYSNQPQHF
V gene: TRBV7-9; J gene: TRBJ2-7; D gene: TRBD1; clone size: -; CDR3 DNA: TGTGCCAGCAGCTTGACAGGGAGCGCCCACGAGCAGTACTTC; CDR3 protein: CASSLTGSAHEQYF
V gene: TRBV4-3; J gene: TRBJ2-3; D gene: -; clone size: -; CDR3 DNA: TGCGCCAGCAGCCACTCAGGGGCTGTCACAGATACGCAGTATTTT; CDR3 protein: CASSHSGAVTDTQYF
V gene: TRBV5-5; J gene: TRBJ1-1; D gene: TRBD1; clone size: -; CDR3 DNA: TGTGCCAGCAGCTCCCACGGGACAGGGGATTTGAACACTGAAGCTTTCTTT; CDR3 protein: CASSSHGTGDLNTEAFF
V gene: TRBV9; J gene: TRBJ1-3; D gene: TRBD1; clone size: -; CDR3 DNA: TGTGCCAGCAGCCCTGGACAGGGGGTAAGATCTGGAAACACCATATATTTT; CDR3 protein: CASSPGQGVRSGNTIYF
V gene: TRBV5-6; J gene: TRBJ2-7; D gene: -; clone size: -; CDR3 DNA: TGTGCCAGCAGCTTAACCGGCGGGGCGTTAAGGGGCGAGCAGTACTTC; CDR3 protein: CASSLTGGALRGEQYF
V gene: TRBV28; J gene: TRBJ2-6; D gene: -; clone size: -; CDR3 DNA: TGTGCCAGCAGACCTCACAGGGCTGGGGCCAACGTCCTGACTTTC; CDR3 protein: CASRPHRAGANVLTF
V gene: TRBV10-3; J gene: TRBJ2-7; D gene: -; clone size: -; CDR3 DNA: TGTGCCATCAGTGAGGTTCAAGGTGGCAGACTGGGGCAGTACTTC; CDR3 protein: CAISEVQGGRLGQYF
V gene: TRBV5-1; J gene: TRBJ2-5; D gene: TRBD2; clone size: -; CDR3 DNA: TGCGCCAGCAGCCGACTAGCGCAAGAGACCCAGTACTTC; CDR3 protein: CASSRLAQETQYF
V gene: TRBV6-6; J gene: TRBJ2-3; D gene: TRBD2; clone size: -; CDR3 DNA: TGTGCCAGCAGTTCTCGGAGGGAGGGGACAGATACGCAGTATTTT; CDR3 protein: CASSSRREGTDTQYF
V gene: TRBV6-6; J gene: TRBJ1-3; D gene: -; clone size: medium-sized; CDR3 DNA: TGTGCCAGTCTCAGGCAGGGTCAGTTCTCTGGAAACACCATATATTTT; CDR3 protein: CASLRQGQFSGNTIYF
V gene: TRBV10-3; J gene: TRBJ1-2; D gene: -; clone size: -; CDR3 DNA: TGTGCCATCAGGGGCCGCTATGGCTACACCTTC; CDR3 protein: CAIRGRYGYTF
V gene: TRBV27; J gene: TRBJ1-3; D gene: -; clone size: -; CDR3 DNA: TGTGCCAGCAGTCTACAGGGTCCCCGTGGCACCATATATTTT; CDR3 protein: CASSLQGPRGTIYF
V gene: TRBV19; J gene: TRBJ1-2; D gene: TRBD1; clone size: -; CDR3 DNA: TGTGCCAGTAGTGCTTCGCGACAGGGACACTATGGCTACACCTTC; CDR3 protein: CASSASRQGHYGYTF
V gene: TRBV7-3; J gene: TRBJ2-3; D gene: TRBD2; clone size: -; CDR3 DNA: TGTGCCAGCAGCTTGATAGCGGGGAGCACAGATACGCAGTATTTT; CDR3 protein: CASSLIAGSTDTQYF
V gene: TRBV28; J gene: TRBJ2-1; D gene: TRBD2; clone size: -; CDR3 DNA: TGTGCCAGCAGTTCCGGGACTAGCGGGGGTAATGAGCAGTTCTTC; CDR3 protein: CASSSGTSGGNEQFF
V gene: TRBV11-3; J gene: TRBJ2-2; D gene: TRBD1; clone size: -; CDR3 DNA: TGTGCCAGCAGCCCAGCCGGGACAGGGGTCACCGGGGAGCTGTTTTTT; CDR3 protein: CASSPAGTGVTGELFF
V gene: TRBV18; J gene: TRBJ1-5; D gene: -; clone size: -; CDR3 DNA: TGTGCCAGCTCACCAGGGGGGAGCAATCAGCCCCAGCATTTT; CDR3 protein: CASSPGGSNQPQHF
V gene: TRBV5-1; J gene: TRBJ2-3; D gene: TRBD2; clone size: -; CDR3 DNA: TGCGCCAGCAGCTCGGGACTAGCGGGGGGTTGGGATACGCAGTATTTT; CDR3 protein: CASSSGLAGGWDTQYF
V gene: TRBV25-1; J gene: TRBJ2-3; D gene: TRBD2; clone size: -; CDR3 DNA: TGTGCCAGCACTAGTAGCGGGGGGGCCGGTACGCAGTATTTT; CDR3 protein: CASTSSGGAGTQYF
V gene: TRBV5-1; J gene: TRBJ1-6; D gene: -; clone size: -; CDR3 DNA: TGCGCCAGCAGCCTGGGCGGAAACTATAATTCACCCCTCCACTTT; CDR3 protein: CASSLGGNYNSPLHF
V gene: TRBV7-9; J gene: TRBJ1-6; D gene: -; clone size: -; CDR3 DNA: TGTGCCAGCAGCTGGGGAGATTCACCCCTCCACTTT; CDR3 protein: CASSWGDSPLHF
V gene: TRBV4-3; J gene: TRBJ2-1; D gene: -; clone size: -; CDR3 DNA: TGCGCCAGCAGCCGGACTACGGGGACCTATGATGAGCAGTTCTTC; CDR3 protein: CASSRTTGTYDEQFF
V gene: TRBV18; J gene: TRBJ1-2; D gene: -; clone size: -; CDR3 DNA: TGTGCCAGCTCACCACAGGGAGCTAACTATGGCTACACCTTC; CDR3 protein: CASSPQGANYGYTF
V gene: TRBV6-6; J gene: TRBJ1-2; D gene: -; clone size: -; CDR3 DNA: TGTGCCAGCTGCTTACTGACACATTTTAACTACACCTTC; CDR3 protein: CASCLLTHFNYTF
V gene: TRBV7-9; J gene: TRBJ1-4; D gene: -; clone size: -; CDR3 DNA: TGTGCCAGCAGCTTGATTGCTCACGGTAATGAAAAACTGTTTTTT; CDR3 protein: CASSLIAHGNEKLFF
V gene: TRBV5-1; J gene: TRBJ2-7; D gene: -; clone size: -; CDR3 DNA: TGCGCCAGCCGCGGGACAGCGCTCAACGAGCAGTACTTC; CDR3 protein: CASRGTALNEQYF
V gene: TRBV7-7; J gene: TRBJ1-1; D gene: -; clone size: -; CDR3 DNA: TGTGCTAGCAGCTTAGAAGTTAGCAGCGGCGAAGCTTTCTTT; CDR3 protein: CASSLEVSSGEAFF
V gene: TRBV6-5; J gene: TRBJ1-1; D gene: -; clone size: -; CDR3 DNA: TGTGCCACCAAGACAGGCATGAACACTGAAGCTTTCTTT; CDR3 protein: CATKTGMNTEAFF
V gene: TRBV4-2; J gene: TRBJ2-7; D gene: TRBD2; clone size: -; CDR3 DNA: TGTGCCAGCAGCCAGGACCCCCCCACTAGCGGTCCCTACGAGCAGTACTTC; CDR3 protein: CASSQDPPTSGPYEQYF